This entry features one TCR beta chain sequence. This sample is drawn from a study of control samples from healthy donors and cancer patients. V was cut by 3 bases and J by 3 bases, with 12 bases left in between. Germline assignment: CDR1 SGDLS and CDR2 YYNGEE. The CDR3 covers 14 residues. Assay: immunoSEQ multiplex PCR; the TCRdb copy retains only in-frame clones and omits some. The table records about 140,000 clones, approximately 86% of them present only once. V usage is TRBV9 and J usage is TRBJ1-1; no clear D. The clonotype comes from a woman aged 25 to 39 in good health. Sequencing was carried out using blood. The CDR3 here is CASSGAPLYTEAFF. The CDR3 DNA follows: TGTGCCAGCAGCGGAGCCCCGTTATACACTGAAGCTTTCTTT.